This T cell receptor (beta chain) was identified during a study of CD8 T cells in Susac syndrome. Deletions cut 0 bases from V and 0 bases from J, with 9 bases between. Germline CDR1 reads GTSNPN; CDR2 reads SVGIG (reference sequence). CDR3 length: 14 residues. Random-hexamer reverse transcription was applied to about 0.45 to 1 ug RNA. TCRdb fed the immunoSEQ multiplex PCR reads into MiXCR, producing one record per CDR3 protein. The sample lists 80,000 or so distinct CDR3 sequences, about 92% occurring once. This clonotype came up once. The specimen was CD4+ T cells from PBMCs. V gene TRBV30 combines with J gene TRBJ2-7, with D perhaps matching TRBD2 (7 bases). This clonotype was obtained from a human donor with Susac syndrome. The CDR3 reads CAWSVGGGSYEQYF. CDR3 bases: TGTGCCTGGAGTGTAGGGGGGGGCTCCTACGAGCAGTACTTC.